The T cell receptor beta chain described here comes from a study of shared clonotypes between healthy human individuals. Germline-derived CDR1 and CDR2 are SGHRS and YFSETQ. V lost 2 bases, J lost 0 bases, and 11 bases lay in between. CDR3 size: 15 residues. On this clone itself: The sample has other DNA sequences that encode this CDR3 too.

Measured with immunoSEQ multiplex PCR; TCRdb has only the in-frame clones, and not every one. The table includes around 2.1 million clones, about 94% detected once. The sequence derives from a man aged 18 to 29 in good health. The sequenced material came from naive CD4+ T cells sorted from blood. Sample subset: CD45RA+ positively selected. This chain joins TRBV5-1 and TRBJ1-1; D gene ambiguous. The CDR3 nucleotides read TGCGCCAGCAGCTTCGGAAGGCCCATGAACACTGAAGCTTTCTTT. It specifies CASSFGRPMNTEAFF.